The clone carrying this T cell receptor (beta chain) was seen a single time. As yet, its antigen is unknown. Some clones are missing from TCRdb's copy, which holds only in-frame ones; the method was immunoSEQ multiplex PCR. Altogether 60,000 to 75,000 clones are present, about 85% being singletons, with the ten largest covering 4% to 5%. This specimen comes from a study of early stage breast cancer tumors. At the level of the study: ER+/PR+/HER2- status applied to about 70% of the 16 invasive breast tumors.

Findings of the study overall: Blood repertoires resembled normal breast more than tumor. Tumors had approximately 2.7-fold higher T cell density than normal breast.

The CDR3 sequence is 15 residues long. The ends were cut back, 6 bases at V and 4 bases at J, with 19 bases in the middle. From germline, CDR1 is MDHEN and CDR2 SYDVKM. The TCR comes from a person in their 40s with breast cancer. The chain is built from TRBV28 and TRBJ2-7; D may be TRBD1 or TRBD2 (5 bases each). The sequencing sample was made of blood. CDR3: CASRSPGPLGYEQYF. The CDR3 region has the DNA TGTGCCAGCAGATCACCGGGACCCCTAGGGTACGAGCAGTACTTC.